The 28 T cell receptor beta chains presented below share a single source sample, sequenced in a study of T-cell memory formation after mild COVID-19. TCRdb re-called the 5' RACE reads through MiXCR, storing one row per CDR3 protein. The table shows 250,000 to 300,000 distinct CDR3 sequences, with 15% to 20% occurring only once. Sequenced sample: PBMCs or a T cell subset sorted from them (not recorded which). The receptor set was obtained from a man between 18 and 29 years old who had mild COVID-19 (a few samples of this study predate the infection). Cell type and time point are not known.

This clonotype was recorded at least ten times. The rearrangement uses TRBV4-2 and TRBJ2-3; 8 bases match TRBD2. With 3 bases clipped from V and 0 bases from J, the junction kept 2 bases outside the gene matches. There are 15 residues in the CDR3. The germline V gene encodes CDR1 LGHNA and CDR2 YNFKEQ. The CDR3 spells CASSQKRGSTDTQYF. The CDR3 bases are TGTGCCAGCAGCCAGAAGCGGGGGAGCACAGATACGCAGTATTTT.

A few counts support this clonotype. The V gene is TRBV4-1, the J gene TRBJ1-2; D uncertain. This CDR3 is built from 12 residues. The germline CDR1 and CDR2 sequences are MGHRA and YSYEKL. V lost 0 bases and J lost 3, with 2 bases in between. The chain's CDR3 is CASSQDYYGYTF. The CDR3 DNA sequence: TGCGCCAGCAGCCAAGATTACTATGGCTACACCTTC.

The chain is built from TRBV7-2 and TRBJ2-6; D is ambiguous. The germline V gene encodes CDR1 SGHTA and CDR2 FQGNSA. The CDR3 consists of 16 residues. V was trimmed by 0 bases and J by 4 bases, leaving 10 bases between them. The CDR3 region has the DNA TGTGCCAGCAGCTTAGCACCGTCTGGAGGGGCCAACGTCCTGACTTTC. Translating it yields CASSLAPSGGANVLTF.

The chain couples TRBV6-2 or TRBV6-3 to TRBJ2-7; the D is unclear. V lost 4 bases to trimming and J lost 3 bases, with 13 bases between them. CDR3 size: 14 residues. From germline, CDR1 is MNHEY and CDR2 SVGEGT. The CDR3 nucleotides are TGTGCCAGCAGTTGGACGGAGAGGTTCTACGAGCAGTACTTC. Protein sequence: CASSWTERFYEQYF.

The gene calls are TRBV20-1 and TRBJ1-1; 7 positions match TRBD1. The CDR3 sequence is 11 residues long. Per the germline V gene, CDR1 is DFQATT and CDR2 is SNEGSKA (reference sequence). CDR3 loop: CRGQLNTEAFF. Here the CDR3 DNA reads TGCAGGGGACAGTTGAACACTGAAGCTTTCTTT.

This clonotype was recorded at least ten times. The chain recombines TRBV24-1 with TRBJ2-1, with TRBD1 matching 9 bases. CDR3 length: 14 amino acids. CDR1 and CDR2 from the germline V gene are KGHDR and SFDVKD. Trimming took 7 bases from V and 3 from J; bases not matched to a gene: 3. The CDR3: CATRTGGNYNEQFF. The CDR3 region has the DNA TGTGCCACCAGGACAGGGGGTAACTACAATGAGCAGTTCTTC.

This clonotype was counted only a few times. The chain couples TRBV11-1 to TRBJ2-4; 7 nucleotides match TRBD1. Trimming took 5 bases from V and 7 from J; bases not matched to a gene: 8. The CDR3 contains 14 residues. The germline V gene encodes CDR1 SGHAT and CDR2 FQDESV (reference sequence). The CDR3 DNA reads TGTGCCAGCAGCCATGACAGGGAAAGGAACATTCAGTACTTC. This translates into CASSHDRERNIQYF.

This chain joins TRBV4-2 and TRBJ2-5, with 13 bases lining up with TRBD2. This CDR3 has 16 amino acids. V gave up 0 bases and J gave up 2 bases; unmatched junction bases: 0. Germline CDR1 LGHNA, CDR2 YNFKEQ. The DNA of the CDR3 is TGTGCCAGCAGCCAAGAGGGACTAGCGGGGCAAGAGACCCAGTACTTC. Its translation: CASSQEGLAGQETQYF.

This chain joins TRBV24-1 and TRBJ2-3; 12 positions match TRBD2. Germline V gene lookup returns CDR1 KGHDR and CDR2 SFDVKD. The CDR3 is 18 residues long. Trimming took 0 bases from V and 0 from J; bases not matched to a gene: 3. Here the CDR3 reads CATSDLPTSGGSTDTQYF. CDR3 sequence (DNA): TGTGCCACCAGTGATTTGCCGACTAGCGGGGGTAGCACAGATACGCAGTATTTT.

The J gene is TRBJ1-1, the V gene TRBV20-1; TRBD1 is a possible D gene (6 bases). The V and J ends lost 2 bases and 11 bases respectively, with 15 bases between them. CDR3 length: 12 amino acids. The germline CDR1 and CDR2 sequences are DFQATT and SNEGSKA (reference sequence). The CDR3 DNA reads TGCAGTGCTAGATCTGGGGGCGGCGTGGCTTTCTTT. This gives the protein CSARSGGGVAFF.

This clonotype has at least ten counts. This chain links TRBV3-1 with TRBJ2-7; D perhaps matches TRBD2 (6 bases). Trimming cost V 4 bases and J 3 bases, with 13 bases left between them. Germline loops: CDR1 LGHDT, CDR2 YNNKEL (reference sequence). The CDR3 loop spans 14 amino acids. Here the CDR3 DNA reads TGTGCCAGCAGCCCAGGGACTGGACTCTACGAGCAGTACGTC. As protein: CASSPGTGLYEQYV.

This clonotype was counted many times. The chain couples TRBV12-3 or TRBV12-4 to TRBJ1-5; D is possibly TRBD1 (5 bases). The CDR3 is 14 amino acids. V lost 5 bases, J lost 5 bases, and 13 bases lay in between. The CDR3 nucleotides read TGTGCCAGCAGTGGCGGATGGGGGGATCAGCCCCAGCATTTT. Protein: CASSGGWGDQPQHF.

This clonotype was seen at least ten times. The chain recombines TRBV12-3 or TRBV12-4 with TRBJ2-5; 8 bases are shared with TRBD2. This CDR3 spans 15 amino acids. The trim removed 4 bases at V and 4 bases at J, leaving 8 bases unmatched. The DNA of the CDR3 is TGTGCCAGCAGTTCCCAGGCGGGGGGCTTAGAGACCCAGTACTTC. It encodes CASSSQAGGLETQYF.

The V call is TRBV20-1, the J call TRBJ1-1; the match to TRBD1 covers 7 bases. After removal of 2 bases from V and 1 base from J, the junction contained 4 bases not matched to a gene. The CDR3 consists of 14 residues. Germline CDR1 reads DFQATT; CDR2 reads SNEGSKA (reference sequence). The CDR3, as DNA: TGCAGTGCTAGACCCCGACAGGGGAACACTGAAGCTTTCTTT. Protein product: CSARPRQGNTEAFF.

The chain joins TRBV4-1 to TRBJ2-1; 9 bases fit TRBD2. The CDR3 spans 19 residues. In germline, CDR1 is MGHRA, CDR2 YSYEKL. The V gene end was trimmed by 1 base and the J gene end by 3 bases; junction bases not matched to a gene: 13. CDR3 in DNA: TGCGCCAGCAGCCAAGGTCGAGCGGGGGGCTTTCGGAGCTACAATGAGCAGTTCTTC. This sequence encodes CASSQGRAGGFRSYNEQFF.

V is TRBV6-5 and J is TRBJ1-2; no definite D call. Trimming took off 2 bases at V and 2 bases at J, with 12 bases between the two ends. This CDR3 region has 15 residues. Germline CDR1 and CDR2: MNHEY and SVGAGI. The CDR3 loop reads CASSYTASLNYGYTF. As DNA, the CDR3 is TGTGCCAGCAGTTACACAGCCTCCCTAAACTATGGCTACACCTTC.

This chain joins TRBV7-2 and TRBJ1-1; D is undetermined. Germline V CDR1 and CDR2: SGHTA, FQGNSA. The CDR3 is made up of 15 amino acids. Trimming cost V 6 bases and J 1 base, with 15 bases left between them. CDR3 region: CASRSPGVRNTEAFF. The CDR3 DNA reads TGTGCCAGCAGATCACCAGGCGTGAGGAACACTGAAGCTTTCTTT.

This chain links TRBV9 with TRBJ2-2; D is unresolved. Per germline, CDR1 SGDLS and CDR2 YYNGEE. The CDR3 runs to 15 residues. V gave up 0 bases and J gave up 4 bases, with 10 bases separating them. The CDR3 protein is CASSVDAQITGELFF. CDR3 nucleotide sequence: TGTGCCAGCAGCGTAGATGCCCAGATCACCGGGGAGCTGTTTTTT.

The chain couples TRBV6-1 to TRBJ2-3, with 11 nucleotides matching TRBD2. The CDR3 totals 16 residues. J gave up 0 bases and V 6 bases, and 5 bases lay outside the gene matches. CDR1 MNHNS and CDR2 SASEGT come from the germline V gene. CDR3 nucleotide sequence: TGTGCCAGCAGAAAACTAGCGGGGGTGAGCACAGATACGCAGTATTTT. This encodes CASRKLAGVSTDTQYF.

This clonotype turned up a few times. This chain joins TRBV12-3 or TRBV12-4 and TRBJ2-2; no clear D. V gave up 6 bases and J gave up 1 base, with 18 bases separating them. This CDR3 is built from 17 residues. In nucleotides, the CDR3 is TGTGCCAGCAGGCAAACCCCGGCCGGGCTGAACACCGGGGAGCTGTTTTTT. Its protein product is CASRQTPAGLNTGELFF.

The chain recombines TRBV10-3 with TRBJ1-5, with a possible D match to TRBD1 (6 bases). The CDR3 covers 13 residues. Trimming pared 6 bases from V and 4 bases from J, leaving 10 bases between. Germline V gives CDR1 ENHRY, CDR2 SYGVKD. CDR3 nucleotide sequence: TGTGCCATCAGACAGGGCCCTAATCAGCCCCAGCATTTT. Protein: CAIRQGPNQPQHF.

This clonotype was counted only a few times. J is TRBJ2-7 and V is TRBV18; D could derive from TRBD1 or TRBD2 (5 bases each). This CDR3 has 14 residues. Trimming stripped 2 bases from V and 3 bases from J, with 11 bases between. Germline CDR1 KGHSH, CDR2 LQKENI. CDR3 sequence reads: CASSPTGRDYEQYF. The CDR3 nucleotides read TGTGCCAGCTCACCAACAGGCCGGGACTACGAGCAGTACTTC.

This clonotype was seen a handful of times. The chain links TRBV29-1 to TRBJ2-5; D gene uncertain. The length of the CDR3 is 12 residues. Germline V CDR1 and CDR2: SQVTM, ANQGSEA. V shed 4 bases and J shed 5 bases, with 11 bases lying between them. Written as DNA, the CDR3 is TGCAGCGTTGGTTCTGAATTGGAGACCCAGTACTTC. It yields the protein CSVGSELETQYF.

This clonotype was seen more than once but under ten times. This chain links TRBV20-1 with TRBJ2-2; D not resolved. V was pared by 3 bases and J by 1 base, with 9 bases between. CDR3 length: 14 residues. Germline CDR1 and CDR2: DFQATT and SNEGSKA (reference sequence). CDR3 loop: CSARSQKNTGELFF. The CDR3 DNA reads TGCAGTGCTAGGAGTCAGAAGAACACCGGGGAGCTGTTTTTT.

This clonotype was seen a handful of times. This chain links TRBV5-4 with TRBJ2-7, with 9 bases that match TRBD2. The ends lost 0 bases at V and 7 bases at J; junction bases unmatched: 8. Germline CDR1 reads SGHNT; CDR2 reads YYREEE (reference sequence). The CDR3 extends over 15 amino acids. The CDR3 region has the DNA TGTGCCAGCAGCTTGGGCGCGGGGGGGCCTTGGGAGCAGTACTTC. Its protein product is CASSLGAGGPWEQYF.

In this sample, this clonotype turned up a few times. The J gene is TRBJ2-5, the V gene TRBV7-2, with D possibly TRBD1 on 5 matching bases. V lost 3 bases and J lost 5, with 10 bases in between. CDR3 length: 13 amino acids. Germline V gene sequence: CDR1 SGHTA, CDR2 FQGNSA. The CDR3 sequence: CASSLRTTETQYF. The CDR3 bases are TGTGCCAGCAGCTTGAGGACAACGGAGACCCAGTACTTC.

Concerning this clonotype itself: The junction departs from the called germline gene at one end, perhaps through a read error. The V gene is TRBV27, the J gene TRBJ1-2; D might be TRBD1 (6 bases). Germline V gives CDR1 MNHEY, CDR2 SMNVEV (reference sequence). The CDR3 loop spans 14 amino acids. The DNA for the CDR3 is TGTGCCAGCTCAACCTGGGGGGGCAGGGCGGGCTACAGCTTC. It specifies CASSTWGGRAGYSF.

The CDR3 here is CSARVGSNEQFF. Here the CDR3 DNA reads TGCAGTGCTAGAGTAGGGAGCAATGAGCAGTTCTTC. The chain joins TRBV20-1 to TRBJ2-1, with D possibly TRBD2 on 5 matching bases. Germline values: CDR1 DFQATT, CDR2 SNEGSKA (reference sequence). The CDR3 extends over 12 amino acids. The V end lost 1 base, the J end lost 6 bases, and 7 bases lay between the germline ends.